The 22 T cell receptor beta chains below come from one sample, sequenced in a study of blood T cell repertoires in COVID-19. The data were produced by immunoSEQ multiplex PCR, yet TCRdb's version contains in-frame clones alone and is incomplete. The data contain 150,000 to 200,000 clones, around nine tenths of them seen just once; the ten biggest clones take up around 3.5%. Sequencing used peripheral blood. Receptors originate from a man aged 18 to 29 with active or convalescent COVID-19.

V usage is TRBV12-5 and J usage is TRBJ1-2; D gene ambiguous. CDR1 is LGHNT, CDR2 FRNRAP, per germline. The CDR3 extends over 12 amino acids. V dropped 5 bases and J dropped 5 bases, with 9 bases sitting between them. The DNA for the CDR3 is TGTGCTAGTGGTACCGGACTTTATGGCTACACCTTC. Translating it yields CASGTGLYGYTF.

The V call is TRBV7-3, the J call TRBJ1-1, with TRBD1 matching 8 bases. Trimming removed 5 bases from V and 11 bases from J; junction bases left unmatched: 10. Germline CDR1 reads SGHTA; CDR2 reads FQGTGA. CDR3 length: 13 residues. CDR3: CASSDGTGYRAFF. CDR3 nucleotides: TGTGCCAGCAGCGACGGGACAGGCTATAGGGCTTTCTTT. The full variable domain, completed using reference TRBV7-3 and TRBJ1-1, is GAGVSQTPSNKVTEKGKYVELRCDPISGHTALYWYRQSLGQGPEFLIYFQGTGAADDSGLPNDRFFAVRPEGSVSTLKIQRTERGDSAVYLCASSDGTGYRAFFGQGTRLTVV.

This clone came up a few times. The chain employs TRBV16 and TRBJ1-1, with a possible D match to TRBD1 (5 bases). Germline CDR1 and CDR2: KGHSY and FQNENV. V was pared by 10 bases and J by 1 base, with 13 bases between. This CDR3 region has 13 residues. The CDR3 region is CATLTATNTEAFF. The CDR3 bases are TGTGCCACCCTGACAGCCACGAACACTGAAGCTTTCTTT.

The chain recombines TRBV6-5 with TRBJ1-1; D is uncertain. This CDR3 has 14 amino acids. The germline V gene encodes CDR1 MNHEY and CDR2 SVGAGI. Trimming stripped 5 bases from V and 0 bases from J, with 10 bases between. CDR3 amino acids: CASSLTAMNTEAFF. The CDR3, as DNA: TGTGCCAGCAGTCTAACAGCCATGAACACTGAAGCTTTCTTT.

V and J are TRBV6-2 or TRBV6-3 and TRBJ1-1; D is undetermined. Germline lookup yields CDR1 MNHEY and CDR2 SVGEGT. This CDR3 is 12 amino acids long. Trimming cost V 6 bases and J 3 bases, with 8 bases left between them. As DNA, the CDR3 is TGTGCCAGCAGCCCTACATACACTGAAGCTTTCTTT. The encoded protein is CASSPTYTEAFF.

This clone was seen just once. The rearrangement uses TRBV7-2 and TRBJ2-5; tentatively, D is TRBD2 (5 bases). The CDR3 consists of 16 residues. Germline loops: CDR1 SGHTA, CDR2 FQGNSA. Trimming stripped 5 bases from V and 0 bases from J, with 16 bases between. Written as DNA, the CDR3 is TGTGCCAGCAGCGATATTAGGTTAGCGTACCAAGAGACCCAGTACTTC. It specifies CASSDIRLAYQETQYF.

The V gene is TRBV5-4, the J gene TRBJ1-3, with 7 bases that match TRBD1. The CDR3 covers 14 residues. V gave up 4 bases and J gave up 2 bases; unmatched junction bases: 3. Per the germline V gene, CDR1 is SGHNT and CDR2 is YYREEE (reference sequence). The CDR3 loop is CASSRDRTGNTIYF. The CDR3 region has the DNA TGTGCCAGCAGCCGGGACAGAACTGGAAACACCATATATTTT.

The V gene is TRBV4-1, the J gene TRBJ1-5; a possible D gene is TRBD1 (5 bases). This CDR3 comprises 15 residues. Per germline, CDR1 MGHRA and CDR2 YSYEKL. V gave up 0 bases and J gave up 7 bases, with 13 bases separating them. Here the CDR3 DNA reads TGCGCCAGCAGCCAAGAGGGGCTGGTCGGGCAGCCCCAGCATTTT. It is translated as CASSQEGLVGQPQHF.

This sequence joins TRBV27 and TRBJ1-2, with D tentatively TRBD1 (5 bases). The V end lost 0 bases, the J end lost 3 bases, and 8 bases lay between the germline ends. Per germline, CDR1 MNHEY and CDR2 SMNVEV (reference sequence). The CDR3 is 14 residues long. For the CDR3, the DNA is TGTGCCAGCAGTTTATCGGGGGGGGACTATGGCTACACCTTC. Translated: CASSLSGGDYGYTF.

The chain recombines TRBV27 with TRBJ1-1; possible D gene TRBD1, 5 bases. Germline assignment: CDR1 MNHEY and CDR2 SMNVEV (reference sequence). The CDR3 contains 14 residues. V was cut by 2 bases and J by 1 base, with 8 bases left in between. CDR3 sequence (DNA): TGTGCCAGCAGTTTAGGGGGGGGGAACACTGAAGCTTTCTTT. Encoded protein: CASSLGGGNTEAFF.

The CDR3 coding sequence is TGTGCCAGCAGCCAAGTATCCGCAACTAATGAAAAACTGTTTTTT. This translates into CASSQVSATNEKLFF. The chain is built from TRBV4-2 and TRBJ1-4; D call uncertain. V dropped 1 base and J dropped 0 bases, with 6 bases sitting between them. Germline loops: CDR1 LGHNA, CDR2 YNFKEQ. The CDR3 consists of 15 residues.

The chain recombines TRBV19 with TRBJ2-1; 9 bases are a match to TRBD1. Per the germline V gene, CDR1 is LNHDA and CDR2 is SQIVND (reference sequence). J lost 4 bases, V lost 5 bases, and 12 bases had no gene match. This CDR3 has 17 residues. CDR3 coding DNA: TGTGCCAGTAGTCCCGGGACAGGGTTCAATATTTACAATGAGCAGTTCTTC. It specifies CASSPGTGFNIYNEQFF.

The V call is TRBV7-8, the J call TRBJ1-1; perhaps TRBD1 as D (5 bases). The germline gives CDR1 SGHVS, CDR2 FQNEAQ. Trimming pared 1 base from V and 3 bases from J, leaving 9 bases between. This CDR3 has 14 amino acids. Here the CDR3 DNA reads TGTGCCAGCAGCTTAGTGGGGGGGGACACTGAAGCTTTCTTT. It translates to CASSLVGGDTEAFF.

The chain carries TRBV19 and TRBJ1-6, with 7 positions matching TRBD1. The CDR3 runs 15 residues. Germline values: CDR1 LNHDA, CDR2 SQIVND (reference sequence). The ends lost 7 bases at V and 6 bases at J; junction bases unmatched: 9. Here the CDR3 DNA reads TGTGCCAGTAAAAACGGGGACAGCCTTAATTCACCCCTCCACTTT. This sequence encodes CASKNGDSLNSPLHF.

This chain links TRBV19 with TRBJ2-2; 10 nucleotides line up with TRBD1. The junction had 19 bases not matched to a gene; V was cut back by 6 bases and J by 6 bases. This CDR3 is built from 19 residues. Germline values: CDR1 LNHDA, CDR2 SQIVND (reference sequence). The CDR3 region is CASSGIIFLGTGESGELFF. CDR3 nucleotide sequence: TGTGCCAGTAGCGGTATCATCTTTTTGGGGACAGGGGAGTCCGGGGAGCTGTTTTTT.

The rearrangement links TRBV5-6 to TRBJ2-7; D is undetermined. From germline, CDR1 is SGHDT and CDR2 YYEEEE. V lost 0 bases to trimming and J lost 6 bases, with 4 bases between them. This CDR3 is 11 amino acids long. The CDR3 nucleotides are TGTGCCAGCAGCTTGGGTCTCGAGCAGTACTTC. Translation gives CASSLGLEQYF.

This chain uses TRBV3-1 (or the pseudogene TRBV3-2) with TRBJ1-5, with unresolved D. Deletions cut 1 base from V and 9 bases from J, with 7 bases between. Germline values: CDR1 LGHDT, CDR2 YNNKEL (reference sequence). The CDR3 covers 12 residues. This chain's CDR3 is CASSQGRGPQHF. The CDR3 DNA reads TGTGCCAGCAGCCAAGGTAGAGGGCCCCAGCATTTT.

The chain joins TRBV6-2 or TRBV6-3 to TRBJ2-7; TRBD2 matches 9 bases. This CDR3 comprises 16 residues. The germline CDR1 and CDR2 sequences are MNHEY and SVGEGT. With 0 bases clipped from V and 1 base from J, the junction kept 4 bases outside the gene matches. Written as DNA, the CDR3 is TGTGCCAGCAGTTACTCGCCTAGCGGGATATCCTACGAGCAGTACTTC. Its translation is CASSYSPSGISYEQYF.

The chain links TRBV3-1 (or the pseudogene TRBV3-2) to TRBJ1-4, with 9 bases that match TRBD1. The CDR3 runs 17 residues. With 4 bases clipped from V and 0 bases from J, the junction kept 6 bases outside the gene matches. Germline CDR1 reads LGHDT; CDR2 reads YNNKEL (reference sequence). CDR3 sequence reads: CASSLPGQGTTNEKLFF. CDR3 bases: TGTGCCAGCAGCCTCCCGGGACAGGGAACAACTAATGAAAAACTGTTTTTT.

The CDR3: CASSPQRGYGTEAFF. In DNA, the CDR3 is TGTGCCAGCAGTCCCCAACGGGGGTACGGCACTGAAGCTTTCTTT. The V call is TRBV27, the J call TRBJ1-1; weak D call: TRBD1 (5 bases). The length of the CDR3 is 15 residues. V gave up 5 bases and J gave up 4 bases, with 17 bases separating them. The germline CDR1 and CDR2 sequences are MNHEY and SMNVEV (reference sequence).

The chain employs TRBV11-2 and TRBJ1-4; the D is unclear. Looked up from germline, CDR1 is SGHAT and CDR2 is FQNNGV. V was pared by 5 bases and J by 0 bases, with 10 bases between. The CDR3 runs 15 residues. The CDR3 DNA reads as TGTGCCAGCAGCCAGAACCAAGCAACTAATGAAAAACTGTTTTTT. Residues: CASSQNQATNEKLFF.

This clone was picked up one time. This rearrangement joins TRBV25-1 to TRBJ1-1, with 7 positions matching TRBD1. The CDR3 totals 16 residues. V gave up 2 bases and J gave up 2 bases; unmatched junction bases: 8. Germline assignment: CDR1 MGHDK and CDR2 SYGVNS. The CDR3 DNA is TGTGCCAGCAGTGAAAGGCGGGGACAGACCAACACTGAAGCTTTCTTT. This sequence encodes CASSERRGQTNTEAFF. The whole variable domain, remainder taken from reference TRBV25-1 and TRBJ1-1, is EADIYQTPRYLVIGTGKKITLECSQTMGHDKMYWYQQDPGMELHLIHYSYGVNSTEKGDLSSESTVSRIRTEHFPLTLESARPSHTSQYLCASSERRGQTNTEAFFGQGTRLTVV.